What follows describes a single TCR beta chain. Antigen unknown. At one boundary the junction diverges from the germline segment, which might be a read error. Germline V lookup: CDR1 LGHNA, CDR2 YSLEER. This CDR3 contains 15 residues. This record belongs to a study of cytomegalovirus exposure and HLA in healthy donors. Looking at the study overall: Early release data held 75 million to 90 million unique TCRs from HLA-typed donors. Whole-study findings and limits: Rates of TCR association differed by HLA locus in a later analysis, with DRB1 highest and HLA-C lowest. Sequencing artifact likely explains a cluster of highly shared sequence variants. Among TCR beta chains, those listed as cytomegalovirus-associated numbered over 150.

With 60 Vbeta and 13 Jbeta primers, the PCR was carried out. TCRdb's copy holds only in-frame clones and misses some; the assay was immunoSEQ multiplex PCR. The sample includes 150,000 or so clones, around 78% of them seen just once. What was sequenced was PBMCs. This clonotype was obtained from a woman aged 18-29 years in good health and CMV-seronegative. V is TRBV4-3 and J is TRBJ2-5, with 7 bases aligning to TRBD1. Here the CDR3 reads CASSQGQTNQEAQYF. The DNA for the CDR3 is TGCGCCAGCAGCCAGGGACAGACTAACCAAGAGGCCCAGTACTTC.